This TCR beta chain emerged from a study of T-cell memory formation after mild COVID-19. Via MiXCR, TCRdb re-called the 5' RACE reads, giving one row per CDR3 protein. This sample has about 350,000 distinct CDR3 sequences, with around an eighth found just once. The CDR3 totals 15 residues. V lost 4 bases to trimming and J lost 5 bases, with 17 bases between them. CDR1 is LGHNA, CDR2 YNFKEQ, per germline. The clonotype was recovered from a man aged 18 to 30 who had mild COVID-19 (a few samples of this study predate the infection). Cell type and time point are not known. V usage is TRBV4-2 and J usage is TRBJ2-5; D gene unclear. The sample consisted of PBMCs or a T cell subset sorted from them (not recorded which). CDR3 amino acids: CASSRAVSGAETQYF. The CDR3 nucleotides are TGTGCCAGCAGCCGAGCCGTTTCCGGAGCGGAGACCCAGTACTTC.